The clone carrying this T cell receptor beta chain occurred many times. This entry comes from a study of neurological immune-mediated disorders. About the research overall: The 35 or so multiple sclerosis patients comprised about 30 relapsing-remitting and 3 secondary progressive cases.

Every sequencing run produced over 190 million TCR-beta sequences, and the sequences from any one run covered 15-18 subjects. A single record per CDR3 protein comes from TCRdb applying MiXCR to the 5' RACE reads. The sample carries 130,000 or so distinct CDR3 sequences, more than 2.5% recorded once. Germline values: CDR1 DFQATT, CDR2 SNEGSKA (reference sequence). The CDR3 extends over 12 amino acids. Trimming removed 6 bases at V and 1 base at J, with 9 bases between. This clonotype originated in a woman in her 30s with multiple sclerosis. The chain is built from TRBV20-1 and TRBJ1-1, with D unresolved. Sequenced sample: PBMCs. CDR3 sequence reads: CSAKQPNTEAFF. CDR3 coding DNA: TGCAGTGCCAAACAGCCGAACACTGAAGCTTTCTTT.